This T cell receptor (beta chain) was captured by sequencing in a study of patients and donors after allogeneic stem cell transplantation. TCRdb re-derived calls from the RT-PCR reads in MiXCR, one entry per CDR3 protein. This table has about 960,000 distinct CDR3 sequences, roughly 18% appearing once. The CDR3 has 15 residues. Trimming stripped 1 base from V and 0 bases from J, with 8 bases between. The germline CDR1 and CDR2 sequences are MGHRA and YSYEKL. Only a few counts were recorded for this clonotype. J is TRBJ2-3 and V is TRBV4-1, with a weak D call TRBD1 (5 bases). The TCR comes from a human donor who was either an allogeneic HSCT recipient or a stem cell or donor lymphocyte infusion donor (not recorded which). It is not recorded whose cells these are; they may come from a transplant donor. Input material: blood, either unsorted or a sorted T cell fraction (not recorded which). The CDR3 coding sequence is TGCGCCAGCAGCCAAGGCAGGGCTAGCACAGATACGCAGTATTTT. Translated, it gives CASSQGRASTDTQYF.